This passage covers 10 T cell receptor beta chains from one sample sequenced in a study of blood T cell repertoires in COVID-19. Method: immunoSEQ multiplex PCR; TCRdb's copy keeps in-frame clones and lacks some. The repertoire holds 250,000 to 350,000 clones, about 88% seen once, with around 11% in the top ten. Sequenced: peripheral blood. The source is a woman in her twenties or thirties with COVID-19, enrolled during active disease.

The V call is TRBV2, the J call TRBJ1-2, with 7 bases lining up with TRBD1. Looked up from germline, CDR1 is SNHLY and CDR2 is FYNNEI. This CDR3 region has 13 residues. Trimming cost V 3 bases and J 6 bases; bases outside gene matches: 4. CDR3: CASSDHRGDGYTF. The CDR3 nucleotides are TGTGCCAGCAGTGACCACAGGGGTGATGGCTACACCTTC. Drawing the rest from reference TRBV2 and TRBJ1-2, the complete variable domain is EPEVTQTPSHQVTQMGQEVILRCVPISNHLYFYWYRQILGQKVEFLVSFYNNEISEKSEIFDDQFSVERPDGSNFTLKIRSTKLEDSAMYFCASSDHRGDGYTFGSGTRLTVV.

The chain employs TRBV3-1 (or the pseudogene TRBV3-2) and TRBJ2-7; TRBD1 might be the D (6 bases). V lost 4 bases and J lost 3, with 16 bases in between. CDR1 LGHDT and CDR2 YNNKEL come from the germline V gene (reference sequence). This CDR3 is built from 15 residues. In DNA form, the CDR3 reads TGTGCCAGCAGCCCGTTGTCTGAGGGGGTCTACGAGCAGTACTTC. It encodes CASSPLSEGVYEQYF.

The V and J genes are TRBV7-8 and TRBJ2-1; 8 nucleotides match TRBD2. The CDR3 length is 15 residues. Unmatched junction bases numbered 7, after V lost 1 base and J lost 8 bases. CDR1 is SGHVS, CDR2 FQNEAQ, per germline. As DNA, the CDR3 is TGTGCCAGCAGCTTAGGAGCGGGGGTTCGTCATGAGCAGTTCTTC. It yields the protein CASSLGAGVRHEQFF.

The CDR3: CSVETGDGNQPQHF. The CDR3 nucleotides are TGCAGCGTTGAAACAGGGGACGGCAATCAGCCCCAGCATTTT. This sequence joins TRBV29-1 and TRBJ1-5; 7 bases agree with TRBD1. The germline V gene has CDR1 SQVTM and CDR2 ANQGSEA. This CDR3 has 14 amino acids. J was trimmed by 2 bases and V by 2 bases; bases with no gene match: 3.

This chain connects TRBV7-9 to TRBJ1-3, with unresolved D. The CDR3 has 14 residues. V was pared by 5 bases and J by 2 bases, with 10 bases between. Germline V gene sequence: CDR1 SEHNR, CDR2 FQNEAQ (reference sequence). As DNA, the CDR3 is TGTGCCAGCAGCCCGGGGATCGCTGGAAACACCATATATTTT. Protein sequence: CASSPGIAGNTIYF.

The J gene is TRBJ1-2, the V gene TRBV15, with 8 bases matching TRBD1. The V gene's germline CDR1 is LNHNV and CDR2 YYDKDF (reference sequence). The ends lost 0 bases at V and 6 bases at J; junction bases unmatched: 12. The CDR3 is 17 residues long. Here the CDR3 DNA reads TGTGCCACCAGCAGAGATACAGGGACAGGCTCTCTCAATGGCTACACCTTC. Its translation is CATSRDTGTGSLNGYTF.

The sample holds one count of this clone. The genes are TRBV10-1 and TRBJ2-5; D is possibly TRBD2 (6 bases). This CDR3 has 15 amino acids. Trimming removed 1 base from V and 5 bases from J, with 14 bases in between. Germline V gene sequence: CDR1 WNHNN, CDR2 SYGVQD (reference sequence). The CDR3 sequence is CASSELIAEPETQYF. For the CDR3, the DNA is TGCGCCAGCAGTGAGTTAATAGCGGAACCGGAGACCCAGTACTTC.

This sequence joins TRBV2 and TRBJ1-1, with D tentatively TRBD1 (5 bases). CDR1 and CDR2 (germline): SNHLY, FYNNEI. Trimming took off 4 bases at V and 3 bases at J, with 15 bases between the two ends. The CDR3 loop spans 15 amino acids. The CDR3 protein is CASSGSGTGDTEAFF. CDR3 nucleotides: TGTGCCAGCAGTGGTAGTGGAACGGGGGACACTGAAGCTTTCTTT.

This chain uses TRBV10-3 with TRBJ1-2; D gene ambiguous. V was cut by 0 bases and J by 5 bases, with 16 bases left in between. The CDR3 runs 16 residues. The V gene's germline CDR1 is ENHRY and CDR2 SYGVKD. Here the CDR3 DNA reads TGTGCCATCAGTGAGTCGGCTTCCCCCGAGGCGTATGGCTACACCTTC. Translation: CAISESASPEAYGYTF.

The J gene is TRBJ1-4, the V gene TRBV28; perhaps TRBD1 as D (5 bases). The CDR3 sequence is 15 residues long. Germline assignment: CDR1 MDHEN and CDR2 SYDVKM. V was cut by 5 bases and J by 6 bases, with 16 bases left in between. DNA for the CDR3: TGTGCCAGCAGTCCCCCTCCGGGGGGGTATGAAAAACTGTTTTTT. Protein product: CASSPPPGGYEKLFF.